Below, 2 T cell receptor beta chains from the same sample are listed, as sequenced in a study of blood T cell repertoires in COVID-19. The method was immunoSEQ multiplex PCR; TCRdb's version includes in-frame clones alone and lacks a portion of them. The sample lists some 210,000 clones; 70% to 90% were seen once. The sequenced sample consisted of PBMCs or T cells enriched from blood (not recorded which). The receptors derive from a man aged 25-45 years with acute COVID-19.

To note about this clone: Within the sample, other DNA sequences also encode this same CDR3. V usage is TRBV27 and J usage is TRBJ2-2; 7 nucleotides match TRBD2. The V gene's germline CDR1 is MNHEY and CDR2 SMNVEV (reference sequence). The V gene end was trimmed by 3 bases and the J gene end by 4 bases; junction bases not matched to a gene: 5. This CDR3 has 15 amino acids. CDR3 coding DNA: TGTGCCAGCAGTTTGGGGACTATACCCACCGGGGAGCTGTTTTTT. It codes for CASSLGTIPTGELFF.

This sequence joins TRBV11-1 and TRBJ1-1; D gene ambiguous. CDR1 SGHAT and CDR2 FQDESV come from the germline V gene (reference sequence). The CDR3 has 13 amino acids. The germline V and J ends were trimmed by 8 bases and 0 bases, with 10 bases remaining between them. The CDR3 reads CASCGLMNTEAFF. DNA for the CDR3: TGTGCCAGCTGCGGCCTCATGAACACTGAAGCTTTCTTT. Full variable domain (missing parts from reference TRBV11-1 and TRBJ1-1): EAEVAQSPRYKITEKSQAVAFWCDPISGHATLYWYRQILGQGPELLVQFQDESVVDDSQLPKDRFSAERLKGVDSTLKIQPAELGDSAMYLCASCGLMNTEAFFGQGTRLTVV.